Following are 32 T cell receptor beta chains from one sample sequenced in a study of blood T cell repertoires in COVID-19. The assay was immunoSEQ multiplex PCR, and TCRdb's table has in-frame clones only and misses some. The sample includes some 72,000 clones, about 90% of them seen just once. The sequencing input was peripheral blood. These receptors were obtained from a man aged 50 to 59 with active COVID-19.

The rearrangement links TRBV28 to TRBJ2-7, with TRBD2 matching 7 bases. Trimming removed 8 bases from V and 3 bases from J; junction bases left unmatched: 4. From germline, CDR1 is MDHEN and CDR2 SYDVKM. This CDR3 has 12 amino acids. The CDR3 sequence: CASGGSFYEQYF. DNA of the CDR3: TGTGCCAGCGGCGGGAGCTTCTACGAGCAGTACTTC.

CDR3 sequence reads: CASSYPAGGIYNEQFF. CDR3 nucleotides: TGTGCCAGCAGTTACCCCGCGGGGGGTATATACAATGAGCAGTTCTTC. The chain employs TRBV6-2 or TRBV6-3 and TRBJ2-1; TRBD2 aligns across 8 bases. Germline CDR1 MNHEY, CDR2 SVGEGT. The CDR3 loop spans 16 amino acids. Trimming removed 2 bases from V and 4 bases from J; junction bases left unmatched: 7.

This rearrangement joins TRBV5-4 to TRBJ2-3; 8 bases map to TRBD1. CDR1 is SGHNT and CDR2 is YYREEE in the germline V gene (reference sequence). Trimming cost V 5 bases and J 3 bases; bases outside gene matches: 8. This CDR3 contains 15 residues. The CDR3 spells CASSPRGRETDTQYF. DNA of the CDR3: TGTGCCAGCAGTCCCAGGGGGCGGGAAACAGATACGCAGTATTTT.

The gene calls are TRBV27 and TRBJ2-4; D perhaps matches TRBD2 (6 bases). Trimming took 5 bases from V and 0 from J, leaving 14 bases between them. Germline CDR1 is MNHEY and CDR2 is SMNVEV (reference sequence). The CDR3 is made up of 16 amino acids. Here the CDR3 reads CASSPTGRLAKNIQYF. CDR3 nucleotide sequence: TGTGCCAGCAGTCCGACGGGGAGGTTAGCCAAAAACATTCAGTACTTC.

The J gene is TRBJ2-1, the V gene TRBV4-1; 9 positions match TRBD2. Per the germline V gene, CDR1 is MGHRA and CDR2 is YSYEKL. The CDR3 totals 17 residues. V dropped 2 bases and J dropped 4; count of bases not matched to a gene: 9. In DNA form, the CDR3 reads TGCGCCAGCAGCCAACTAGGTAGCGGGAGTAAGTACAATGAGCAGTTCTTC. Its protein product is CASSQLGSGSKYNEQFF.

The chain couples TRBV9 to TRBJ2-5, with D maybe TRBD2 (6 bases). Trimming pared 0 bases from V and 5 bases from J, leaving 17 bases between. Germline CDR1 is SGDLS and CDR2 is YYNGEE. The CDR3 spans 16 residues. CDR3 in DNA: TGTGCCAGCAGCGTAGGTATCTCCTCAAGCGGGGAGACCCAGTACTTC. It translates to CASSVGISSSGETQYF.

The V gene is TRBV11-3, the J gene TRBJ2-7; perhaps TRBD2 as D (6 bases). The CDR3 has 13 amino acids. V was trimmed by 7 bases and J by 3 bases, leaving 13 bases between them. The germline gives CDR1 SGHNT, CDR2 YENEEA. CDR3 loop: CASTRDSNYEQYF. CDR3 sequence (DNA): TGTGCCAGCACACGGGACTCAAACTACGAGCAGTACTTC.

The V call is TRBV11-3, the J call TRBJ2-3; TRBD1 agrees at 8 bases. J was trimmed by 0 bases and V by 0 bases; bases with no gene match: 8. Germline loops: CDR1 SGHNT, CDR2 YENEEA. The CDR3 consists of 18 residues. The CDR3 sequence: CASSLDWGQASSTDTQYF. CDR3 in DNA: TGTGCCAGCAGCTTAGATTGGGGACAGGCCTCTAGCACAGATACGCAGTATTTT.

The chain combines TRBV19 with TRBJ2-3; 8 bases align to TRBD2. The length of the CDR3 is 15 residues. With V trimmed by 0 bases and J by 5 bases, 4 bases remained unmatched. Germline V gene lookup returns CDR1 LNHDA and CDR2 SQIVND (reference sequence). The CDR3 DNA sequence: TGTGCCAGTAGTATAGATCGGGAGGGATTAGATACGCAGTATTTT. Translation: CASSIDREGLDTQYF.

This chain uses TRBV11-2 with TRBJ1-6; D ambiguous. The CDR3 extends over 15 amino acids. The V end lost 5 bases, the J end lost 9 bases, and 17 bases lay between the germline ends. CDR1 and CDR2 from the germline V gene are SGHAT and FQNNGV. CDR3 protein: CASSPFLGRISPLHF. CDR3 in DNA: TGTGCCAGCAGCCCCTTTTTAGGGAGGATTTCACCCCTCCACTTT.

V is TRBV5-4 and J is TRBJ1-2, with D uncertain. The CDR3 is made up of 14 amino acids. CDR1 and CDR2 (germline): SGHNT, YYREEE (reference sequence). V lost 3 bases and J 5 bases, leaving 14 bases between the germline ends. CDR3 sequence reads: CASSSQTSLYGYTF. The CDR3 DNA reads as TGTGCCAGCAGCTCCCAGACAAGTCTATATGGCTACACCTTC.

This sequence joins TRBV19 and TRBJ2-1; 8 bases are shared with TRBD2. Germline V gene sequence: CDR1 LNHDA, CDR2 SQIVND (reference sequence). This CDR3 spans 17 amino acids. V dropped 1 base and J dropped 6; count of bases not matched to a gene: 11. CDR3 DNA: TGTGCCAGTAGTATAGGAGGAGGGGGACTAGGAGGCAATGAGCAGTTCTTC. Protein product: CASSIGGGGLGGNEQFF.

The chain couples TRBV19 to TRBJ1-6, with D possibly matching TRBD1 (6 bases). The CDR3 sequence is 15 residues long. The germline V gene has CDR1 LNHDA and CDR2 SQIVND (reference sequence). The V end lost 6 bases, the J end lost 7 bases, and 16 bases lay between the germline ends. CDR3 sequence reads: CASRSGGGDNSPLHF. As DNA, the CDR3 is TGTGCCAGTAGATCTGGCGGGGGCGACAATTCACCCCTCCACTTT.

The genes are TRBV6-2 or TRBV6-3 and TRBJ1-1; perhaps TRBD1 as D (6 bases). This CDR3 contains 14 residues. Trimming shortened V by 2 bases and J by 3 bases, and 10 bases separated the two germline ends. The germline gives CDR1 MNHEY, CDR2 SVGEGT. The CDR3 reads CASSYGQGHTEAFF. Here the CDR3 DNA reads TGTGCCAGCAGTTACGGGCAGGGGCACACTGAAGCTTTCTTT.

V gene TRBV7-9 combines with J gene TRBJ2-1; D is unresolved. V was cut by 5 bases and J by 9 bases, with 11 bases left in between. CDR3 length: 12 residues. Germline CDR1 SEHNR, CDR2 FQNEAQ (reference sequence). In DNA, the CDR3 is TGTGCCAGCAGCGCCCGTGCGTCTGAGCAGTTCTTC. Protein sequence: CASSARASEQFF.

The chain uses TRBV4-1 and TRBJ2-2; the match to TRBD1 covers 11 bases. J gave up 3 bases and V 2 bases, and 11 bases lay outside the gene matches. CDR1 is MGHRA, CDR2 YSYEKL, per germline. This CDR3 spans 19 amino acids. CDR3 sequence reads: CASSQPGQGVEGYTGELFF. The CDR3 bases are TGCGCCAGCAGCCAACCGGGACAGGGGGTCGAGGGATACACCGGGGAGCTGTTTTTT.

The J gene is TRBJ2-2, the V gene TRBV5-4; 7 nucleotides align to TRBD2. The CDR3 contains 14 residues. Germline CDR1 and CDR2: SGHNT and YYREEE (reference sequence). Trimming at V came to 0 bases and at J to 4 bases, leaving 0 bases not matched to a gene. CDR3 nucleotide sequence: TGTGCCAGCAGCTTGGTAGCGGGCACCGGGGAGCTGTTTTTT. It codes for CASSLVAGTGELFF.

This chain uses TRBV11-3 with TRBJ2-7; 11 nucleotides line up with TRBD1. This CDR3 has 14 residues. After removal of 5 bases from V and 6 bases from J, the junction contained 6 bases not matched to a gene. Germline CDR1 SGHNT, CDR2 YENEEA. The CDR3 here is CASSPSGTGGEQYF. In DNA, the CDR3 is TGTGCCAGCAGCCCGAGCGGGACAGGGGGCGAGCAGTACTTC.

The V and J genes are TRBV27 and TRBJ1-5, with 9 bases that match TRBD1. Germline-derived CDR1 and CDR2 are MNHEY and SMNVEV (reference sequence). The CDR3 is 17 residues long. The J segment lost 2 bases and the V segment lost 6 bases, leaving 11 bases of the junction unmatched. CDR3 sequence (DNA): TGTGCCAGCAGCTCCTCAACAGGGGGCTCGGGCAATCAGCCCCAGCATTTT. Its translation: CASSSSTGGSGNQPQHF.

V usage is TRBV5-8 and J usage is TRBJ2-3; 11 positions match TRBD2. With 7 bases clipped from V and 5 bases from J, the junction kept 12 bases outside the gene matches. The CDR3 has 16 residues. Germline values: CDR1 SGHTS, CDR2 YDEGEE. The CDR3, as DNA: TGTGCCAGCGTACACATACTAGCGGGAGAAGGAGATACGCAGTATTTT. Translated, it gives CASVHILAGEGDTQYF.

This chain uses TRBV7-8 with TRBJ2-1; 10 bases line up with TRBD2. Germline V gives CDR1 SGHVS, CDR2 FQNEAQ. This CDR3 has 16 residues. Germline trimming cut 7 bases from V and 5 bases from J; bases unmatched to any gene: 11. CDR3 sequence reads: CASTLPASGGNNEQFF. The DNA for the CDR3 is TGTGCCAGCACCCTACCGGCTAGCGGGGGAAACAATGAGCAGTTCTTC. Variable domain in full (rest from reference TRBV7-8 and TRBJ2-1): GAGVSQSPRYKVAKRGQDVALRCDPISGHVSLFWYQQALGQGPEFLTYFQNEAQLDKSGLPSDRFFAERPEGSVSTLKIQRTQQEDSAVYLCASTLPASGGNNEQFFGPGTRLTVL.

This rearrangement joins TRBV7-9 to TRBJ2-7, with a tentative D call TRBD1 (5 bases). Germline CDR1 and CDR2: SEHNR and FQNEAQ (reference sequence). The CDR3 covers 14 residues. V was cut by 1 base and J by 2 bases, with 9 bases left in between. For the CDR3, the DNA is TGTGCCAGCAGCTTAGAGACAGCGACCTACGAGCAGTACTTC. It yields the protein CASSLETATYEQYF.

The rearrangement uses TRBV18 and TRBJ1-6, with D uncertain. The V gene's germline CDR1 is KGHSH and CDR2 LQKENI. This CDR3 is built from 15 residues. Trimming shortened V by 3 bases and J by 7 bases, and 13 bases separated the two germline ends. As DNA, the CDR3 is TGTGCCAGCTCACCTCCCACCCGGGGAAATTCACCCCTCCACTTT. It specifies CASSPPTRGNSPLHF.

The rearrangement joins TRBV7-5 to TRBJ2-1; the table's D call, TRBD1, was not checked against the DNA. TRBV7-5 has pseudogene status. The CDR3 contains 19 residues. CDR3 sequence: CVRSPGQRGLGKIYNEQFF. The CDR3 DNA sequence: TGTGTCAGAAGTCCCGGACAGCGCGGCTTAGGGAAGATTTACAATGAGCAGTTCTTC.

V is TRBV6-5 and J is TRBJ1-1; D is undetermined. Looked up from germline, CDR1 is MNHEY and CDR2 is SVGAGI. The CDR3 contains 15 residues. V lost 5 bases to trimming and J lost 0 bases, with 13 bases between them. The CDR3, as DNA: TGTGCCAGCAGTCGCCTCGCTGACATGAACACTGAAGCTTTCTTT. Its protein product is CASSRLADMNTEAFF.

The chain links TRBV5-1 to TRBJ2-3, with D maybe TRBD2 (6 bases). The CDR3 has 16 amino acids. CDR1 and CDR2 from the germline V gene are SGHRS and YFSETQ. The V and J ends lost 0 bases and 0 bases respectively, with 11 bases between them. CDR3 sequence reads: CASSLARGASTDTQYF. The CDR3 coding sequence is TGCGCCAGCAGCTTGGCTCGCGGGGCTAGCACAGATACGCAGTATTTT.

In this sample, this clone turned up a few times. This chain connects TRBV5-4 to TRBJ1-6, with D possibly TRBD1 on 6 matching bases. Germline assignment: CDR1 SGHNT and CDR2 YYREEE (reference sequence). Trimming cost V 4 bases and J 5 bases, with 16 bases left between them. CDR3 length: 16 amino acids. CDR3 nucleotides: TGTGCCAGCAGCCGTACAGGGCTCGGTAATAATTCACCCCTCCACTTT. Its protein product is CASSRTGLGNNSPLHF.

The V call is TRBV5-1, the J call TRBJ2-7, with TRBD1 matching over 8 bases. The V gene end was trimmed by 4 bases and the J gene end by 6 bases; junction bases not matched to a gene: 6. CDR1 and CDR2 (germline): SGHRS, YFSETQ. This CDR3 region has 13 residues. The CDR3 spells CASSVDRVREQYF. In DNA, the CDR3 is TGCGCCAGCAGCGTGGACAGGGTTCGCGAGCAGTACTTC.

The CDR3 loop is CASTPDRDRTTDTQYF. The CDR3 DNA reads as TGTGCCAGCACCCCGGACCGGGACAGGACCACAGATACGCAGTATTTT. The J gene is TRBJ2-3, the V gene TRBV28; 8 bases are shared with TRBD1. After removal of 7 bases from V and 2 bases from J, the junction contained 11 bases not matched to a gene. From germline, CDR1 is MDHEN and CDR2 SYDVKM. CDR3 length: 16 amino acids.

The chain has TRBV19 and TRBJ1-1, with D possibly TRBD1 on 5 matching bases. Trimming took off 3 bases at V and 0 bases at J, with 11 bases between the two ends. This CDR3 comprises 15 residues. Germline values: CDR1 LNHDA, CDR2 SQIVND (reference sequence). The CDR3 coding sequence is TGTGCCAGTAGTATCTGGGGCTGGATGAACACTGAAGCTTTCTTT. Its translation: CASSIWGWMNTEAFF.

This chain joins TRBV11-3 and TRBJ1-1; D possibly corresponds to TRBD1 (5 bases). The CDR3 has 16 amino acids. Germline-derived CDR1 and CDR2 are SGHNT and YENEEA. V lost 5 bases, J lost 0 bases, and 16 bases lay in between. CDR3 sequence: CASSTSRDWMNTEAFF. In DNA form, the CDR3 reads TGTGCCAGCAGCACTTCCCGGGACTGGATGAACACTGAAGCTTTCTTT.

Here the CDR3 reads CASSARTGGETQYF. DNA for the CDR3: TGTGCCAGCAGCGCCAGGACAGGCGGAGAGACCCAGTACTTC. The rearrangement uses TRBV3-1 (or the pseudogene TRBV3-2) and TRBJ2-5; TRBD1 aligns across 7 bases. Germline V gene data show CDR1 as LGHDT and CDR2 as YNNKEL (reference sequence). The V and J ends lost 5 bases and 4 bases, in that order; junction bases with no gene match: 7. The CDR3 covers 14 residues.